These T cell receptor beta chains were read from a single sample in a study of T cell responses to AZD1222 COVID-19 vaccine. The table came from immunoSEQ multiplex PCR; TCRdb's copy has only in-frame clones and leaves some out. This sample has about 83,000 clones, with around 85% found just once. Material: peripheral blood, obtained 28 days after the second AZD1222 dose. The receptors originated from an adult who received the AZD1222 COVID-19 vaccine. CDR3s leave out the opening cysteine and the closing phenylalanine or tryptophan.

cdr3_length	j_call	v_call	cdr3_aa
11	TRBJ1-2	TRBV27	ASQGPTNYGYT
11	TRBJ1-5	TRBV19	ASTMRGPQPQH
12	TRBJ1-1	TRBV28	ASSLGPYQAEAF
13	TRBJ1-4	TRBV7-8	ASSLDRATNEKLF
12	TRBJ2-7	TRBV6-5	ASSYRRVGYEQY
10	TRBJ2-3	TRBV2	ASAILVDTQY
12	TRBJ1-3	TRBV30	AWSAVGVGNTIY
14	TRBJ2-7	TRBV28	ASRGTASTGSYEQY
11	TRBJ1-1	TRBV18	ASSVDRDTEAF
11	TRBJ2-1	TRBV12-3/TRBV12-4	ASTGSGGDEQF
12	TRBJ2-7	TRBV4-3	ASSQALGANEQY
13	TRBJ2-7	TRBV11-2	ASSLSPSGRYEQY
14	TRBJ2-3	TRBV7-9	ASTDSPGGSTDTQY
15	TRBJ2-5	TRBV7-2	ASSSRTSGTFLETQY
14	TRBJ1-4	TRBV7-6	ASSLVGQDRGKGLF
13	TRBJ1-6	TRBV30	AWSIRQGGNSPLH
13	TRBJ1-4	TRBV18	ASSQPGGKDEKLF
12	TRBJ2-5	TRBV19	ASSIRDTQETQY
13	TRBJ2-3	TRBV28	ASSDSGRRTDTQY
13	TRBJ1-3	TRBV11-2	ASSSQAGSGNTIY
12	TRBJ1-4	TRBV6-5	ASKGRATNEKLF
11	TRBJ2-7	TRBV7-3	ASSLDRTYEQY
12	TRBJ1-5	TRBV6-2/TRBV6-3	ASSPATGVQPQH
13	TRBJ2-7	TRBV10-3	AIISSGEAKWEQY